These 25 T cell receptor beta chains were all obtained from the same sample, sequenced in a study of blood T cell repertoires in COVID-19. Produced via immunoSEQ multiplex PCR; TCRdb's table is partial and in-frame only. The data contain some 220,000 clones, approximately 78% of them seen just once; the ten biggest clones take up less than 6%. The source material was peripheral blood. These receptors were collected from a woman in her 70s with COVID-19, enrolled during active disease.

V gene TRBV5-1 combines with J gene TRBJ2-3, with 11 bases identical to TRBD1. The J segment lost 5 bases and the V segment lost 1 base, leaving 3 bases of the junction unmatched. Per the germline V gene, CDR1 is SGHRS and CDR2 is YFSETQ. This CDR3 spans 15 amino acids. The CDR3 here is CASSLSGTGGDTQYF. The CDR3, as DNA: TGCGCCAGCAGCTTGTCCGGGACAGGGGGAGATACGCAGTATTTT.

The J gene is TRBJ2-1, the V gene TRBV7-8; D possibly corresponds to TRBD1 (6 bases). V lost 3 bases and J lost 8, with 20 bases in between. Germline loops: CDR1 SGHVS, CDR2 FQNEAQ. The CDR3 contains 16 residues. Here the CDR3 reads CASSLGASGYAYEQFF. The CDR3 DNA follows: TGTGCCAGCAGCTTGGGGGCCAGCGGCTACGCGTATGAGCAGTTCTTC.

The chain links TRBV28 to TRBJ1-2, with D perhaps TRBD1 (5 bases). Trimming pared 5 bases from V and 1 base from J, leaving 8 bases between. The germline V gene encodes CDR1 MDHEN and CDR2 SYDVKM. The length of the CDR3 is 13 residues. The CDR3 nucleotides read TGTGCCAGCAGTAAGACAGTTAACTATGGCTACACCTTC. This gives the protein CASSKTVNYGYTF.

This clone occurred once. The chain employs TRBV27 and TRBJ2-1, with 7 bases identical to TRBD1. CDR3 length: 15 residues. Germline CDR1 reads MNHEY; CDR2 reads SMNVEV (reference sequence). The junction had 5 bases not matched to a gene; V was cut back by 2 bases and J by 4 bases. In DNA form, the CDR3 reads TGTGCCAGCAGTTTACAGACAGGGCGATACAATGAGCAGTTCTTC. It specifies CASSLQTGRYNEQFF.

In its sample, this clone was seen a few times. V gene TRBV5-1 combines with J gene TRBJ2-1; D perhaps matches TRBD1 (6 bases). V lost 3 bases, J lost 4 bases, and 17 bases lay in between. Per germline, CDR1 SGHRS and CDR2 YFSETQ. The CDR3 totals 16 residues. CDR3 sequence (DNA): TGCGCCAGCAGCTCTTGGGAGCACCAGGGGTACAATGAGCAGTTCTTC. As protein: CASSSWEHQGYNEQFF.

V usage is TRBV7-2 and J usage is TRBJ1-3; no clear D. With 5 bases removed from V and 4 bases from J, the gap between germline ends came to 9 bases. The V gene's germline CDR1 is SGHTA and CDR2 FQGNSA. The CDR3 runs to 13 residues. CDR3: CASSPRPGNTIYF. The CDR3 DNA sequence: TGTGCCAGCAGCCCCCGTCCGGGAAACACCATATATTTT.

V usage is TRBV2 and J usage is TRBJ1-2; 9 bases are a match to TRBD1. The CDR3 totals 14 residues. Unmatched junction bases numbered 5, after V lost 5 bases and J lost 4 bases. The V gene's germline CDR1 is SNHLY and CDR2 FYNNEI. CDR3 nucleotide sequence: TGTGCCAGCAGTACGGACAGGGGAGGCTATGGCTACACCTTC. Translating gives CASSTDRGGYGYTF.

The chain recombines TRBV28 with TRBJ1-2; D uncertain. V was trimmed by 6 bases and J by 2 bases, leaving 13 bases between them. Germline V gene sequence: CDR1 MDHEN, CDR2 SYDVKM. CDR3 length equals 14 residues. The CDR3 loop reads CASSPTRYNYGYTF. CDR3 sequence (DNA): TGTGCCAGCAGCCCTACCCGGTACAACTATGGCTACACCTTC.

The V call is TRBV28, the J call TRBJ1-4; 7 bases are a match to TRBD1. Germline V gene lookup returns CDR1 MDHEN and CDR2 SYDVKM. V lost 3 bases, J lost 5 bases, and 9 bases stayed unmatched. There are 16 residues in the CDR3. Written as DNA, the CDR3 is TGTGCCAGCAGTTTGCCTCCGGGACAGCTAAATGAAAAACTGTTTTTT. This codes for CASSLPPGQLNEKLFF.

The CDR3 loop is CASSLDREYTEAFF. CDR3 in DNA: TGTGCCAGCAGCTTAGACAGGGAGTACACTGAAGCTTTCTTT. The J gene is TRBJ1-1, the V gene TRBV7-2, with D possibly matching TRBD1 (6 bases). CDR1 is SGHTA, CDR2 FQGNSA, per germline. CDR3 length: 14 amino acids. The ends were cut back, 1 base at V and 3 bases at J, with 9 bases in the middle.

The gene calls are TRBV27 and TRBJ2-3; TRBD2 might be the D (5 bases). The ends were cut back, 5 bases at V and 0 bases at J, with 15 bases in the middle. This CDR3 has 16 residues. The germline gives CDR1 MNHEY, CDR2 SMNVEV (reference sequence). CDR3 region: CASSPLGGPSTDTQYF. The DNA for the CDR3 is TGTGCCAGCAGTCCACTAGGCGGGCCGAGCACAGATACGCAGTATTTT.

This clone was seen more than once but under ten times. This chain's CDR3 is CASSSLHRTGVYYGYTF. In DNA, the CDR3 is TGTGCCAGCAGTTCTCTACACCGGACAGGGGTTTATTATGGCTACACCTTC. The chain couples TRBV28 to TRBJ1-2, with 9 positions matching TRBD1. The CDR3 runs to 17 residues. V lost 4 bases and J lost 5; bases outside the gene matches: 14. Germline assignment: CDR1 MDHEN and CDR2 SYDVKM.

The V call is TRBV28, the J call TRBJ1-3; D uncertain. V lost 3 bases and J 0 bases, leaving 12 bases between the germline ends. The CDR3 loop spans 16 amino acids. Germline values: CDR1 MDHEN, CDR2 SYDVKM. Here the CDR3 reads CASSFLDTNSGNTIYF. CDR3 nucleotide sequence: TGTGCCAGCAGTTTCTTAGATACCAACTCTGGAAACACCATATATTTT.

CDR3 nucleotides: TGTGCCAGTAGCCCTAACCCAGGGTCCCCCACTGAAGCTTTCTTT. It translates to CASSPNPGSPTEAFF. The chain couples TRBV19 to TRBJ1-1; possible D gene TRBD1, 5 bases. CDR1 LNHDA and CDR2 SQIVND come from the germline V gene (reference sequence). With 6 bases removed from V and 4 bases from J, the gap between germline ends came to 18 bases. The CDR3 is 15 amino acids.

V is TRBV10-2 and J is TRBJ1-1; tentatively, D is TRBD1 (5 bases). This CDR3 has 12 residues. The V gene's germline CDR1 is WSHSY and CDR2 SAAADI. V shed 6 bases and J shed 4 bases, with 9 bases lying between them. CDR3 sequence reads: CASSNGGTEAFF. The CDR3 coding sequence is TGCGCCAGCAGCAACGGGGGCACTGAAGCTTTCTTT.

This chain uses TRBV21-1 with TRBJ1-5; TRBD1, the table's D call, lacks a check against the DNA. TRBV21-1 is classified as a pseudogene. The CDR3 covers 19 residues. The CDR3 DNA reads TGTGCCAGCACCCCAAGGGGACAGGGGGCGCTTTTAAGCAATCAGCCCCAGCATTTT. This gives the protein CASTPRGQGALLSNQPQHF.

The chain carries TRBV5-1 and TRBJ2-7; TRBD1 aligns across 7 bases. The CDR3 contains 15 residues. After removal of 0 bases from V and 0 bases from J, the junction contained 3 bases not matched to a gene. Germline CDR1 reads SGHRS; CDR2 reads YFSETQ. The CDR3 protein is CASSLVPGGSYEQYF. CDR3 sequence (DNA): TGCGCCAGCAGCTTGGTCCCAGGGGGCTCCTACGAGCAGTACTTC.

This chain links TRBV7-9 with TRBJ2-1; 10 bases line up with TRBD2. This CDR3 has 16 amino acids. V trimming: 4 bases; J trimming: 8 bases; junction bases outside the gene matches: 11. CDR1 is SEHNR, CDR2 FQNEAQ, per germline (reference sequence). Written as DNA, the CDR3 is TGTGCCAGCAGCTCATCGACTAGCGGGCTTAACTATGAGCAGTTCTTC. It yields the protein CASSSSTSGLNYEQFF.

This clone was seen just once. The chain couples TRBV6-5 to TRBJ1-1; no clear D. Germline loops: CDR1 MNHEY, CDR2 SVGAGI. Trimming took off 2 bases at V and 3 bases at J, with 16 bases between the two ends. CDR3 length equals 16 residues. CDR3 in DNA: TGTGCCAGCAGTTACAATCCCCAGGAGAGGGACACTGAAGCTTTCTTT. Translating gives CASSYNPQERDTEAFF.

This CDR3 is CASSHSQGARGAYNSPLHF. The CDR3 DNA reads as TGTGCCAGCAGCCACTCCCAGGGGGCCCGAGGGGCCTATAATTCACCCCTCCACTTT. V usage is TRBV21-1 and J usage is TRBJ1-6; the DNA was not compared with TRBD1, the D call given in the table. TRBV21-1 represents a pseudogene. This CDR3 contains 19 residues.

V usage is TRBV6-2 or TRBV6-3 and J usage is TRBJ1-2; D is unresolved. This CDR3 is built from 13 residues. Per germline, CDR1 MNHEY and CDR2 SVGEGT. V was cut by 0 bases and J by 6 bases, with 8 bases left in between. DNA of the CDR3: TGTGCCAGCAGTTACTCGGGCATTGATGGCTACACCTTC. Amino acid sequence: CASSYSGIDGYTF.

The chain combines TRBV6-2 or TRBV6-3 with TRBJ2-3, with TRBD2 as a possible D gene (6 bases). The CDR3 length is 16 residues. V was pared by 2 bases and J by 4 bases, with 16 bases between. Germline V gene sequence: CDR1 MNHEY, CDR2 SVGEGT. Written as DNA, the CDR3 is TGTGCCAGCAGTTACCTTCGGACGTCGGGGGCAGATACGCAGTATTTT. Encoded protein: CASSYLRTSGADTQYF.

The chain links TRBV7-9 to TRBJ2-4; D is uncertain. The V gene's germline CDR1 is SEHNR and CDR2 FQNEAQ (reference sequence). CDR3 length equals 18 residues. The V end was cut by 5 bases, the J end by 0 bases, with 20 bases between. This CDR3 reads CASSTLSTLSLAKNIQYF. The CDR3 DNA reads as TGTGCCAGCAGCACCCTGAGCACCCTTTCTCTAGCCAAAAACATTCAGTACTTC.

The chain employs TRBV28 and TRBJ1-4; D is perhaps TRBD1 (5 bases). This CDR3 spans 11 amino acids. Germline lookup yields CDR1 MDHEN and CDR2 SYDVKM. V lost 2 bases to trimming and J lost 14 bases, with 9 bases between them. DNA for the CDR3: TGTGCCAGCAGTTTAGAAAGGGGTCTGTTTTTT. It specifies CASSLERGLFF.

The chain combines TRBV25-1 with TRBJ1-4; 8 bases agree with TRBD1. This CDR3 region has 14 residues. CDR1 and CDR2 from the germline V gene are MGHDK and SYGVNS. Trimming took 6 bases from V and 4 from J; bases not matched to a gene: 4. This CDR3 is CASRPTGVNEKLFF. CDR3 sequence (DNA): TGTGCCAGCAGGCCGACAGGGGTTAATGAAAAACTGTTTTTT. The full variable domain, with the rest looked up from reference TRBV25-1 and TRBJ1-4, is EADIYQTPRYLVIGTGKKITLECSQTMGHDKMYWYQQDPGMELHLIHYSYGVNSTEKGDLSSESTVSRIRTEHFPLTLESARPSHTSQYLCASRPTGVNEKLFFGSGTQLSVL.